This T cell receptor (beta chain) was sequenced for a study of cytomegalovirus exposure and HLA in healthy donors. Looking at the study overall: Later, an analysis reported that the 120 or so validation repertoires had used the same platform as the approximately 630 first-cohort repertoires.

On this clone itself: No antigen is known for it.

Study outcomes and limitations: Under in vitro conditions, a few CMV-associated chains were confirmed as specific for CMV antigens. The tendency of first-cohort TCR clusters to co-occur in the roughly 110 validation repertoires was identified by a subsequent analysis. The study designated roughly 150 TCR beta chains cytomegalovirus-associated.

Clones were read by immunoSEQ multiplex PCR, and TCRdb kept only the in-frame ones, dropping some. The data contain 100,000 to 150,000 clones, approximately 94% of them singletons. Germline CDR1 SGHAT, CDR2 FQNNGV. V shed 5 bases and J 3 bases; nucleotides not matched to a gene: 6. The CDR3 covers 15 residues. The chain has TRBV11-2 and TRBJ2-1, with 8 nucleotides matching TRBD2. The specimen was PBMCs. This clonotype was obtained from a woman younger than 30 in good health and CMV-seronegative. The CDR3 loop is CASSPAGEGYNEQFF. DNA of the CDR3: TGTGCCAGCAGCCCAGCGGGAGAAGGCTACAATGAGCAGTTCTTC.